A selection of T cell receptor beta chains follows, all from one sample in a study of blood T cell repertoires in COVID-19. Generated by immunoSEQ multiplex PCR, the TCRdb table keeps only in-frame clones and is missing some. The table has around 130,000 clones, around four fifths seen once; the top ten hold around a tenth. The sample taken for sequencing was peripheral blood. The receptors derive from a middle-aged man with active or convalescent COVID-19. Both conserved end residues are part of each CDR3. Fields, in order: V gene, D gene, J gene, clone size, CDR3 DNA, CDR3 protein. A D gene is named only where the DNA matches it firmly. Not all rows give a size; the values are once, few, many and, for expanded clones, a class.

>TRBV9|TRBD2|TRBJ2-3|-
TGTGCCAGCAGCGTAAGGGACTATAGCATTGCGGATACGCAGTATTTT
CASSVRDYSIADTQYF
>TRBV6-1|TRBD2|TRBJ2-5|-
TGTGCCAGCAGTGAGGGGACTAGCGGGCGGCAGTACTTC
CASSEGTSGRQYF
>TRBV6-2/TRBV6-3|TRBD1|TRBJ1-6|many
TGTGCCAGCACCCCCATACAGGGGAATTCACCCCTCCACTTT
CASTPIQGNSPLHF
>TRBV10-3|TRBD1|TRBJ2-7|-
TGTGCCATCAGTACAGGGGACCCAGGGTCCTACGAGCAGTACTTC
CAISTGDPGSYEQYF
>TRBV19|-|TRBJ1-2|few
TGTGCCAGTAGTACAGGGCCGGATGGCTACACCTTC
CASSTGPDGYTF
>TRBV5-5|-|TRBJ1-3|-
TGTGCCAGCAGCTGGGGAAGCCGGGAGGATTATGGAAACACCATATATTTT
CASSWGSREDYGNTIYF
>TRBV9|TRBD1|TRBJ1-1|-
TGTGCCAGCAGTAACGGACAGGGGACAGAGGCTTTCTTT
CASSNGQGTEAFF
>TRBV5-1|TRBD2|TRBJ2-5|-
TGCGCCAGCAGCTTGGTGGGTAGCGGGGGGGCCGAGACCCAGTACTTC
CASSLVGSGGAETQYF
>TRBV15|TRBD1|TRBJ2-2|-
TGTGCCACCAGCAGAACAGGGGTAGCGAACACCGGGGAGCTGTTTTTT
CATSRTGVANTGELFF
>TRBV5-1|-|TRBJ2-5|-
TGCGCCAGCAGCTTGCGGGCCGGCGGGATGGGTGAGACCCAGTACTTC
CASSLRAGGMGETQYF
>TRBV7-2|TRBD2|TRBJ2-5|-
TGTGCCAGCAGCTCCCCCGGGGGGGGAAGGAGAACCCAGTACTTC
CASSSPGGGRRTQYF
>TRBV19|-|TRBJ2-6|-
TGTGCCAGTAGTATAGGAGACTCTGGGGCCAACGTCCTGACTTTC
CASSIGDSGANVLTF
>TRBV10-1|-|TRBJ2-5|-
TGCGCCAGCAGTGGCGAATCCCGGGAGACCCAGTACTTC
CASSGESRETQYF
>TRBV7-3|TRBD2|TRBJ2-5|-
TGTGCCAGCAGCTTAAGTTTTATACTAGCGATTGAGACCCAGTACTTC
CASSLSFILAIETQYF
>TRBV25-1|-|TRBJ1-3|-
TGTGCCAGCAGTGAACCAGGGGCCCGAAACACCATATATTTT
CASSEPGARNTIYF
>TRBV27|TRBD1|TRBJ2-2|-
TGTGCCGCATCATCATCCGGGACAGCAAACACCGGGGAGCTGTTTTTT
CAASSSGTANTGELFF
>TRBV4-2|-|TRBJ1-1|-
TGTGCCAGCAGCCAAGATCCGGTGAACACTGAAGCTTTCTTT
CASSQDPVNTEAFF
>TRBV19|-|TRBJ1-1|-
TGTGCCAGTAGTATAAGAGGGGACTTGAGGACTGAAGCTTTCTTT
CASSIRGDLRTEAFF
>TRBV27|-|TRBJ1-1|-
TGTGCCAGCAGTCGCCGAGGAGGAGGGCGAGGGAACACTGAAGCTTTCTTT
CASSRRGGGRGNTEAFF
>TRBV19|TRBD1|TRBJ1-1|-
TGTGCCAGTAGTACCTCCCCCTTGACAGGGCAGAACACTGAAGCTTTCTTT
CASSTSPLTGQNTEAFF
>TRBV6-5|TRBD1|TRBJ2-2|-
TGTGCCAGCAGCTCGACAGGGGGGGACACCGGGGAGCTGTTTTTT
CASSSTGGDTGELFF
>TRBV7-2|-|TRBJ2-1|few
TGTGCCAGCAGCTTAGGACAGATCTACAATGAGCAGTTCTTC
CASSLGQIYNEQFF
>TRBV10-3|-|TRBJ1-3|-
TGTGCCATCGCGGGGGGTTACGAGGGGGACACCATATATTTT
CAIAGGYEGDTIYF
>TRBV7-8|TRBD1|TRBJ2-3|once
TGTGCCAGCAGCCCCGACAGGGTGGTAGCAGATACGCAGTATTTT
CASSPDRVVADTQYF
>TRBV5-1|TRBD1|TRBJ2-5|-
TGCGCCAGCAGCCCGGGACAGGGATCCTTCCAAGAGACCCAGTACTTC
CASSPGQGSFQETQYF
>TRBV5-1|TRBD2|TRBJ2-5|-
TGCGCCAGCAGCGATAGCGGGAGGTACCAAGAGACCCAGTACTTC
CASSDSGRYQETQYF
>TRBV2|-|TRBJ1-6|-
TGTGCCAGCAGTGAAGCTGGAAAGGGAGGAAATAATTCACCCCTCCACTTT
CASSEAGKGGNNSPLHF
>TRBV11-2|-|TRBJ2-5|-
TGTGCCAGCAGCTCCTTCGAGAGGACACTTCGACAAGAGACCCAGTACTTC
CASSSFERTLRQETQYF
>TRBV9|TRBD1|TRBJ1-2|-
TGTGCCAGCAGCCCCCAGCCGACAGGGAACTATGGCTACACCTTC
CASSPQPTGNYGYTF
>TRBV11-3|TRBD2|TRBJ2-3|-
TGTGCCAGCAGCCTTCATTCCGGGACTAGAGCAAGCACAGATACGCAGTATTTT
CASSLHSGTRASTDTQYF